Included here is one T cell receptor (beta chain) sequence, with context. Its antigen remains unknown. The data are from a study of shared clonotypes between healthy human individuals. Study context: The donor pool was made up of a couple of women and a few men aged 18 to 49. The study's findings and limits: In this cohort, only blood was sampled, and tissue repertoires likely differ.

Assay execution took place at the deep level. The table came from immunoSEQ multiplex PCR; TCRdb's copy has only in-frame clones and leaves some out. Among hundreds of thousands of clones listed, around 76% were seen once. Trimming cost V 5 bases and J 6 bases; bases outside gene matches: 3. CDR1 and CDR2 (germline): GTSNPN, SVGIG (reference sequence). This CDR3 contains 12 residues. The receptor comes from a woman in her thirties or forties in good health. Some clones in this sample may be carry-over from other donors' samples. The specimen was PBMCs. The V call is TRBV30, the J call TRBJ1-5, with TRBD1 identical over 8 bases. The CDR3 bases are TGTGCCTGGGGACAGGGTTTTCAGCCCCAGCATTTT. It yields the protein CAWGQGFQPQHF.